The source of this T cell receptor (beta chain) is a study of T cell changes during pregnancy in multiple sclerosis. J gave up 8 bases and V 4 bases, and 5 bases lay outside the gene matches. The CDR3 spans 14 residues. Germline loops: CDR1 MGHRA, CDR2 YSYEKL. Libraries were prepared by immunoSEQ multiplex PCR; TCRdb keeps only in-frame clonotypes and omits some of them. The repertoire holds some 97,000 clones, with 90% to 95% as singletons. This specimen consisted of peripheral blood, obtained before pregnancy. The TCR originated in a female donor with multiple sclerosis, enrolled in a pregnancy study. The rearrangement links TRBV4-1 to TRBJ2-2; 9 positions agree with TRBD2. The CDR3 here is CASSLAGVAGELFF. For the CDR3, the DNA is TGCGCCAGCAGCCTAGCGGGAGTCGCTGGGGAGCTGTTTTTT.